This is a list of T cell receptor beta chains from one sample in a study of vaccination effects on CD4 cells after COVID-19. Generated by immunoSEQ multiplex PCR, the TCRdb table keeps only in-frame clones and is missing some. The sample carries about 70,000 clones, 77% recorded once. No antigen has been assigned to these receptors. Sample: CD4+ T cells from PBMCs cultured without peptide, taken before COVID-19 vaccination. These receptors were obtained from a human donor who received a COVID-19 vaccine. Each CDR3 is given with its conserved first and last residue. D genes are given only for firm matches. Where a row states a size, it is once, few, many or the class of an expanded clone; other rows omit it.

j_call v_call clone_size d_call cdr3_aa cdr3_nt
TRBJ1-5 TRBV5-5 - - CASSLEGSSSNQPQHF TGTGCCAGCAGCTTGGAGGGCAGCTCTAGCAATCAGCCCCAGCATTTT
TRBJ2-1 TRBV5-4 - - CASSWDGVEQFF TGTGCCAGCAGCTGGGATGGGGTTGAGCAGTTCTTC
TRBJ2-5 TRBV12-2 - - CASRLAGLAGGLIRETQYF TGTGCAAGTCGCTTAGCGGGACTAGCGGGGGGGCTCATTCGGGAGACCCAGTACTTC
TRBJ2-5 TRBV4-1 - - CASSHALRQNQETQYF TGCGCCAGCAGCCACGCCCTGAGGCAGAATCAAGAGACCCAGTACTTC
TRBJ1-4 TRBV18 - - CASSPQMEGVANEKLFF TGTGCCAGCTCACCGCAGATGGAGGGAGTAGCTAATGAAAAACTGTTTTTT
TRBJ1-5 TRBV7-3 - - CASSKPGHQPQHF TGTGCCAGCAGCAAACCGGGACATCAGCCCCAGCATTTT
TRBJ2-5 TRBV6-6 few - CASSPRDKETQYF TGTGCCAGCAGTCCACGGGACAAAGAGACCCAGTACTTC
TRBJ1-5 TRBV6-2/TRBV6-3 - TRBD1 CASSKTGSLSNQPQHF TGTGCCAGCAGTAAGACAGGGAGCCTGAGCAATCAGCCCCAGCATTTT
TRBJ1-4 TRBV6-1 - - CASSDGTFNEKLFF TGTGCCAGCAGTGACGGGACATTTAATGAAAAACTGTTTTTT
TRBJ2-3 TRBV9 - - CASSVEQGSTDTQYF TGTGCCAGCAGCGTAGAGCAGGGTAGCACAGATACGCAGTATTTT
TRBJ1-5 TRBV6-2/TRBV6-3 - - CASSYGRGQANQPQHF TGTGCCAGCAGTTACGGTCGGGGACAAGCCAATCAGCCCCAGCATTTT
TRBJ1-1 TRBV30 - - CAWSWGSGNTEAFF TGTGCCTGGAGTTGGGGAAGTGGGAACACTGAAGCTTTCTTT
TRBJ2-3 TRBV7-2 - - CASSLRGSGLNTDTQYF TGTGCCAGCAGCTTAAGGGGGAGCGGCCTAAACACAGATACGCAGTATTTT
TRBJ2-4 TRBV4-1 - TRBD1 CASSQGGTGETKNIQYF TGCGCCAGCAGCCAGGGGGGGACAGGGGAAACCAAAAACATTCAGTACTTC
TRBJ1-5 TRBV6-5 - - CASTGRRDQPQHF TGTGCCAGCACCGGCAGGCGGGATCAGCCCCAGCATTTT
TRBJ1-1 TRBV10-2 - TRBD1 CASSVTGGTEAFF TGCGCCAGCAGCGTGACAGGGGGCACTGAAGCTTTCTTT
TRBJ1-1 TRBV29-1 - TRBD1 CSVLTGWTEAFF TGCAGCGTCCTGACAGGGTGGACTGAAGCTTTCTTT
TRBJ2-5 TRBV3-1/TRBV3-2 - - CASSQTTSNQETQYF TGTGCCAGCAGCCAAACTACTAGTAACCAAGAGACCCAGTACTTC
TRBJ2-1 TRBV28 - TRBD2 CASSSASGGLYNEQFF TGTGCCAGCAGTTCCGCTAGCGGGGGCCTTTACAATGAGCAGTTCTTC
TRBJ1-1 TRBV7-9 - - CASSLSRPGPNTEAFF TGTGCCAGCAGCTTAAGCAGGCCGGGGCCGAACACTGAAGCTTTCTTT
TRBJ2-3 TRBV2 - - CASSEVIATDTQYF TGTGCCAGCAGTGAAGTCATAGCCACAGATACGCAGTATTTT
TRBJ1-1 TRBV6-5 - - CASRTYQGTEAFF TGTGCCAGCAGGACATACCAGGGGACTGAAGCTTTCTTT
TRBJ2-3 TRBV9 - TRBD1 CASSVGTGGMGTDTQYF TGTGCCAGCAGCGTAGGGACAGGGGGTATGGGCACAGATACGCAGTATTTT
TRBJ2-3 TRBV9 - - CASSVAVDTQYF TGTGCCAGCAGCGTAGCCGTAGATACGCAGTATTTT
TRBJ2-5 TRBV5-1 - TRBD1 CASSGDREETQYF TGCGCCAGCAGCGGCGACAGGGAAGAGACCCAGTACTTC
TRBJ1-5 TRBV5-1 - TRBD1 CASSLTGVGQPQHF TGCGCCAGCAGCCTGACAGGGGTCGGTCAGCCCCAGCATTTT
TRBJ1-2 TRBV30 - - CAWSFSRGGSLDYGYTF TGTGCCTGGAGTTTCTCCAGGGGCGGTAGTTTGGACTATGGCTACACCTTC
TRBJ1-2 TRBV6-5 - - CASSSPGGKVGGYTF TGTGCCAGCAGTTCCCCGGGCGGGAAGGTCGGGGGCTACACCTTC
TRBJ2-3 TRBV4-3 - - CASSQDRQGMGTDTQYF TGCGCCAGCAGCCAAGACCGGCAGGGGATGGGCACAGATACGCAGTATTTT
TRBJ2-3 TRBV9 - - CASSAVTDTQYF TGTGCCAGCAGCGCCGTCACAGATACGCAGTATTTT
TRBJ1-1 TRBV29-1 - - CSVETPGLNTEAFF TGCAGCGTTGAAACCCCGGGGCTGAACACTGAAGCTTTCTTT
TRBJ1-5 TRBV6-5 - - CASSPGTLRNQPQHF TGTGCCAGCAGTCCCGGGACACTACGCAATCAGCCCCAGCATTTT
TRBJ2-5 TRBV5-1 - - CASSLSAGRETQYF TGCGCCAGCAGCTTGAGTGCTGGAAGAGAGACCCAGTACTTC
TRBJ1-3 TRBV18 - - CASSPGHFSGNTIYF TGTGCCAGCTCACCAGGACACTTCTCTGGAAACACCATATATTTT
TRBJ2-3 TRBV11-3 once - CASSQRWADTQYF TGTGCCAGCAGCCAAAGGTGGGCAGATACGCAGTATTTT
TRBJ2-6 TRBV2 once - CASSYPSSGANVLTF TGTGCCAGCAGTTATCCCAGCTCTGGGGCCAACGTCCTGACTTTC
TRBJ1-2 TRBV2 few - CASSGSGSYGYTF TGTGCCAGCAGTGGGTCTGGGTCCTATGGCTACACCTTC
TRBJ1-2 TRBV30 medium-sized TRBD1 CAWSGLQGVGGYTF TGTGCCTGGAGTGGCCTACAGGGGGTGGGTGGCTACACCTTC
TRBJ1-1 TRBV24-1 - TRBD1 CATSDPRQGNTEAFF TGTGCCACCAGTGATCCCAGACAGGGAAACACTGAAGCTTTCTTT
TRBJ2-5 TRBV5-1 - TRBD2 CASSLLAGLGETQYF TGCGCCAGCAGCCTGTTAGCGGGGTTGGGAGAGACCCAGTACTTC
TRBJ1-1 TRBV19 few TRBD1 CASSPRSGGRDTEAFF TGTGCCAGTAGTCCGCGATCAGGGGGGAGGGACACTGAAGCTTTCTTT
TRBJ2-1 TRBV27 few - CASSLAGYNEQFF TGTGCCAGCAGTTTGGCGGGGTACAATGAGCAGTTCTTC
TRBJ2-2 TRBV12-5 few - CASGLGGNTGELFF TGTGCTAGTGGTTTAGGCGGGAACACCGGGGAGCTGTTTTTT
TRBJ1-1 TRBV19 - - CASSPFGGSTEAFF TGTGCCAGTAGTCCATTCGGGGGGAGCACTGAAGCTTTCTTT
TRBJ1-1 TRBV4-1 few - CASSQTERNTEAFF TGCGCCAGCAGCCAAACCGAACGGAACACTGAAGCTTTCTTT
TRBJ1-6 TRBV5-4 - - CASSLPRGGSGNSPLHF TGTGCCAGCAGCTTGCCCCGTGGGGGTTCGGGGAATTCACCCCTCCACTTT